A selection of T cell receptor beta chains follows, all from one sample in a study of cytomegalovirus exposure and HLA in healthy donors. Generated by immunoSEQ multiplex PCR, the TCRdb table keeps only in-frame clones and is missing some. The sample consists of fewer than 90,000 clones, about 74% of them appearing once. Input material: PBMCs. These receptors were collected from a man aged 25-40 years in good health and CMV-seronegative. The CDR3 runs from the conserved cysteine through the conserved F or W. Each record gives: CDR3 protein, CDR3 DNA, clone size, D gene, V gene, J gene. D genes are given only for firm matches. Clone sizes are given selectively: once, few, many, or a class where the clone is expanded.

CAWSALDREQYF	TGTGCCTGGAGTGCCTTGGACAGGGAGCAGTACTTC	.	TRBD1	TRBV30	TRBJ2-7
CASSLVAGQGETQYF	TGCGCCAGCAGCTTAGTCGCAGGCCAGGGCGAGACCCAGTACTTC	.	.	TRBV5-1	TRBJ2-5
CASSVAEWETQYF	TGCGCCAGCAGTGTAGCCGAATGGGAGACCCAGTACTTC	few	.	TRBV10-1	TRBJ2-5
CASSVVAGGPDTQYF	TGTGCCAGCAGCGTAGTTGCGGGGGGTCCAGATACGCAGTATTTT	.	TRBD2	TRBV9	TRBJ2-3
CASLPGETGEMKGNQPQHF	TGCGCCAGCCTCCCGGGAGAGACAGGGGAGATGAAGGGCAATCAGCCCCAGCATTTT	few	TRBD1	TRBV10-1	TRBJ1-5
CASSLQGVDTGELFF	TGTGCCAGCAGCTTACAGGGAGTCGACACCGGGGAGCTGTTTTTT	few	.	TRBV2	TRBJ2-2
CASSALQTSEAGELFF	TGCGCCAGCAGCGCCCTCCAAACTAGCGAGGCCGGGGAGCTGTTTTTT	few	TRBD2	TRBV5-1	TRBJ2-2
CASSFRSQGNTDTQYF	TGTGCCAGCAGTTTTAGGTCACAGGGAAACACAGATACGCAGTATTTT	.	.	TRBV5-6	TRBJ2-3
CAWSAGNQPQHF	TGTGCCTGGAGTGCGGGAAATCAGCCCCAGCATTTT	.	.	TRBV30	TRBJ1-5
CAWSGANSGADEQFF	TGTGCCTGGAGCGGGGCGAATAGCGGGGCGGATGAGCAGTTCTTC	.	TRBD2	TRBV30	TRBJ2-1
CASSIEGGGRANTGELFF	TGTGCCAGTAGTATAGAGGGGGGGGGAAGGGCGAACACCGGGGAGCTGTTTTTT	.	TRBD2	TRBV19	TRBJ2-2
CASSLTLGRVHEQYF	TGTGCCAGCAGTTTAACCCTTGGCAGGGTCCACGAGCAGTACTTC	.	.	TRBV27	TRBJ2-7
CASRRTGTQHF	TGTGCCAGCAGACGCACAGGAACCCAGCATTTT	.	.	TRBV28	TRBJ1-5
CASSQVRSYEQYF	TGTGCCAGCAGCCAGGTCAGATCCTACGAGCAGTACTTC	.	.	TRBV14	TRBJ2-7
CAISDGQGFEKLFF	TGTGCCATCAGTGACGGGCAGGGGTTTGAAAAACTGTTTTTT	.	.	TRBV10-3	TRBJ1-4
CASSSGTGNYEQYF	TGTGCCAGCAGCTCTGGGACAGGGAACTACGAGCAGTACTTC	.	TRBD1	TRBV5-8	TRBJ2-7
CASSLAQGYTEAFF	TGCGCCAGCAGCTTGGCCCAGGGATACACTGAAGCTTTCTTT	few	.	TRBV5-1	TRBJ1-1
CASSSSEGDEQYF	TGTGCCAGCAGTTCTTCCGAGGGGGACGAGCAGTACTTC	.	.	TRBV2	TRBJ2-7
CASSMKGDYGYTF	TGTGCCAGTAGTATGAAGGGGGACTATGGCTACACCTTC	.	.	TRBV19	TRBJ1-2
CASSYRPRKQNYGYTF	TGTGCCAGCAGTTACCGCCCCCGGAAACAGAACTATGGCTACACCTTC	once	.	TRBV6-5	TRBJ1-2
CASSLAGGSSYEQYF	TGTGCCAGCAGCTTAGCGGGAGGAAGCTCCTACGAGCAGTACTTC	.	.	TRBV7-9	TRBJ2-7
CASSLGTSGEQFF	TGTGCCAGCAGCTTAGGGACTAGCGGTGAGCAGTTCTTC	few	TRBD2	TRBV28	TRBJ2-1
CASSAGKNYGYTF	TGCGCCAGCAGCGCGGGAAAGAACTATGGCTACACCTTC	.	.	TRBV5-1	TRBJ1-2
CASSFTGGAKYGYTF	TGTGCCAGCAGTTTCACAGGGGGCGCGAAGTATGGCTACACCTTC	medium-sized	TRBD1	TRBV27	TRBJ1-2
CASRGGSGANVLTF	TGTGCCAGCAGAGGAGGCTCTGGGGCCAACGTCCTGACTTTC	.	.	TRBV6-1	TRBJ2-6
CASSQQGLEQYF	TGTGCCAGCAGCCAACAGGGTCTGGAGCAGTACTTC	few	.	TRBV11-2	TRBJ2-7
CASSSSRNIHF	TGTGCCAGCAGCTCCTCCAGGAATATCCACTTT	.	.	TRBV7-2	TRBJ1-6
CASTARDSYNEQFF	TGTGCCAGTACAGCCCGGGACAGCTACAATGAGCAGTTCTTC	.	TRBD1	TRBV19	TRBJ2-1
CASSELAGADTQYF	TGTGCCAGTAGTGAGCTAGCGGGGGCAGATACGCAGTATTTT	few	TRBD2	TRBV19	TRBJ2-3
CSVGTEETQYF	TGCAGCGTAGGGACAGAAGAGACCCAGTACTTC	.	TRBD1	TRBV29-1	TRBJ2-5
CASSFSLRQRPSPNQPQHF	TGTGCCAGCAGTTTCTCTCTTCGACAGCGCCCCAGTCCTAATCAGCCCCAGCATTTT	.	.	TRBV28	TRBJ1-5
CASSSTQDRTYGYTF	TGTGCCAGCAGTTCAACCCAGGACAGGACCTATGGCTACACCTTC	.	TRBD1	TRBV7-9	TRBJ1-2
CASSLVYSSGGAPQETQYF	TGTGCCAGCAGCTTAGTTTACTCTAGCGGGGGGGCTCCTCAAGAGACCCAGTACTTC	.	TRBD2	TRBV7-7	TRBJ2-5